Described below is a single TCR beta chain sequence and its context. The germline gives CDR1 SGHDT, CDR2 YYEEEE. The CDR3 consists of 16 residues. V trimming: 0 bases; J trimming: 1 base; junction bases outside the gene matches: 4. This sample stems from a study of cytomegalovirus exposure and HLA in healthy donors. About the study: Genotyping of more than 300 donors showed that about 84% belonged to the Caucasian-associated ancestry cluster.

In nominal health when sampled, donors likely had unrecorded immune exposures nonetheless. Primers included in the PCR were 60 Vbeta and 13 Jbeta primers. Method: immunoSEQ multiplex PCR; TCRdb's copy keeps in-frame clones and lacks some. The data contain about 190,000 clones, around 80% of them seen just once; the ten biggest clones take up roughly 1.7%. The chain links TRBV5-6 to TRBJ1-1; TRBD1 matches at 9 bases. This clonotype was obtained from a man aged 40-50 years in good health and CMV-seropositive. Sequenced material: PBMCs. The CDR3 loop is CASSLDGTGWNTEAFF. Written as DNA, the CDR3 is TGTGCCAGCAGCTTGGACGGGACAGGGTGGAACACTGAAGCTTTCTTT.